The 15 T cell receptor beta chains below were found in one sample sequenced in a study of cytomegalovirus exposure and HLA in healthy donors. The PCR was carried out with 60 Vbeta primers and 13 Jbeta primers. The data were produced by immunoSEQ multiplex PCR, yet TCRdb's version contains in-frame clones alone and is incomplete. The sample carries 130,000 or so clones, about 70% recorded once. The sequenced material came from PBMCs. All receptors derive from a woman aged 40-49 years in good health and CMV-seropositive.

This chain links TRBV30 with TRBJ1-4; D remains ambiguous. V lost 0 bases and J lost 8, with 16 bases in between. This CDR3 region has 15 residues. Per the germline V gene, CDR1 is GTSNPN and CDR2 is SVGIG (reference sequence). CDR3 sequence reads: CAWSVRTQADEKLFF. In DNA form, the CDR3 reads TGTGCCTGGAGTGTACGTACGCAGGCCGACGAAAAACTGTTTTTT.

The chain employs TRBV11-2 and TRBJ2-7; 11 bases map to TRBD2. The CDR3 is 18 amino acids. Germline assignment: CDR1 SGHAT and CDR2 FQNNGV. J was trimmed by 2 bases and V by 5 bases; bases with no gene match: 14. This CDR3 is CASSRNTGTSGVPYEQYF. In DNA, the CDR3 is TGTGCCAGCAGCCGCAACACGGGGACTAGCGGTGTGCCCTACGAGCAGTACTTC.

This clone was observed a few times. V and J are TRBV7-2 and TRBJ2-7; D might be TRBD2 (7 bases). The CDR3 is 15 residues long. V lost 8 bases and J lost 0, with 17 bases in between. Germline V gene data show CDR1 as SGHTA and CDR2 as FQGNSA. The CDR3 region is CASRQGGGDSYEQYF. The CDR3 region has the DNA TGTGCCAGCCGCCAAGGGGGGGGCGACTCCTACGAGCAGTACTTC.

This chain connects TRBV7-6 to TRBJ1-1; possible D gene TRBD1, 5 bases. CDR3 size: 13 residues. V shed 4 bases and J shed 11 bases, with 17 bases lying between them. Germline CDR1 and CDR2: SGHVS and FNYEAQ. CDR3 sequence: CASSSHVGGLAFF. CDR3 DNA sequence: TGTGCCAGCAGCTCCCACGTCGGGGGTCTGGCTTTCTTT.

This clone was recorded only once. This CDR3 reads CSVGSPRETQYF. The CDR3 DNA reads as TGCAGCGTTGGGTCACCCCGGGAGACCCAGTACTTC. The chain links TRBV29-1 to TRBJ2-5; unclear D gene. CDR1 is SQVTM and CDR2 is ANQGSEA in the germline V gene. This CDR3 contains 12 residues. Between the trimmed V and J ends, which lost 4 bases and 5 bases, there was a span of 11 bases.

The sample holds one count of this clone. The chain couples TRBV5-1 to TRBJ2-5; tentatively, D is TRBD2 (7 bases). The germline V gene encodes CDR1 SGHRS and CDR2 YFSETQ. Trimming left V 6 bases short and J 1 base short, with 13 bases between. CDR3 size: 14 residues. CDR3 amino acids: CASTTGGTQETQYF. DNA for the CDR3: TGCGCCAGCACTACGGGGGGCACCCAAGAGACCCAGTACTTC.

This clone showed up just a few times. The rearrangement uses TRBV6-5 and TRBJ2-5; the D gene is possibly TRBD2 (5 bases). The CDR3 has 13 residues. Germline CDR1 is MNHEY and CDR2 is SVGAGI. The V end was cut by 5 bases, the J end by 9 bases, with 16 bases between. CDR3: CASSPRGLFAQYF. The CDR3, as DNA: TGTGCCAGCAGTCCTCGGGGTCTGTTTGCCCAGTACTTC.

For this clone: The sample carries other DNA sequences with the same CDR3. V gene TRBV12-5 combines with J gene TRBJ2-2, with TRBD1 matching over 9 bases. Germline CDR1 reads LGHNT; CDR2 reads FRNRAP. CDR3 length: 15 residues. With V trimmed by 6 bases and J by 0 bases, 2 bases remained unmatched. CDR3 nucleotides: TGTGCTAGTGGGCGACAGGGGGCGAACACCGGGGAGCTGTTTTTT. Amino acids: CASGRQGANTGELFF.

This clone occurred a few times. The CDR3 here is CASSLIGELSNQPQHF. The CDR3 coding sequence is TGTGCCAGCAGTTTAATCGGGGAGCTTAGCAATCAGCCCCAGCATTTT. V gene TRBV28 combines with J gene TRBJ1-5; D is undetermined. The V gene lost 2 bases and the J gene lost 0 bases, with 11 bases spanning the gap. CDR1 is MDHEN, CDR2 SYDVKM, per germline. The CDR3 is 16 amino acids. Filled out from reference TRBV28 and TRBJ1-5, the complete variable domain reads DVKVTQSSRYLVKRTGEKVFLECVQDMDHENMFWYRQDPGLGLRLIYFSYDVKMKEKGDIPEGYSVSREKKERFSLILESASTNQTSMYLCASSLIGELSNQPQHFGDGTRLSIL.

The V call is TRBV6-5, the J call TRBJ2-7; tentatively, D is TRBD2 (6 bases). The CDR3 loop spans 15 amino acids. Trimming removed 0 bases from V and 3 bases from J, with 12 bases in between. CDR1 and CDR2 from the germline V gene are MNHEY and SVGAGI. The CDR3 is CASSYSPRGLYEQYF. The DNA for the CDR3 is TGTGCCAGCAGTTACTCCCCCCGGGGACTCTACGAGCAGTACTTC.

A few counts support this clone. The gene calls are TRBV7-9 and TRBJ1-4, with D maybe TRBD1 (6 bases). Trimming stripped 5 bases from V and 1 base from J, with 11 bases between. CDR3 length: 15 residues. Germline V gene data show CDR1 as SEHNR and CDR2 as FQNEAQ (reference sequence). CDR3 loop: CASSPDRITNEKLFF. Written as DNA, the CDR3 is TGTGCCAGCAGCCCCGACAGGATAACTAATGAAAAACTGTTTTTT.

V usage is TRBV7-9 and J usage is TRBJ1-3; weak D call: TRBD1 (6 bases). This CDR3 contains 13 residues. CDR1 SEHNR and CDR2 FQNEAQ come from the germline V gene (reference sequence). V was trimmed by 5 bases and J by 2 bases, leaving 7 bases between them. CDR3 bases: TGTGCCAGCAGCCCAGGGGCTGGAAACACCATATATTTT. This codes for CASSPGAGNTIYF. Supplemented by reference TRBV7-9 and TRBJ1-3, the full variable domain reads DTGVSQNPRHKITKRGQNVTFRCDPISEHNRLYWYRQTLGQGPEFLTYFQNEAQLEKSRLLSDRFSAERPKGSFSTLEIQRTEQGDSAMYLCASSPGAGNTIYFGEGSWLTVV.

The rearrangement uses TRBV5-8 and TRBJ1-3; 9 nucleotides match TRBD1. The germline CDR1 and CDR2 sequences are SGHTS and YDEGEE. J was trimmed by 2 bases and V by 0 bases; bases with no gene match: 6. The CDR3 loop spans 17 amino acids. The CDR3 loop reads CASSLVQGAIPGNTIYF. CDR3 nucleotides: TGTGCCAGCAGCTTGGTACAGGGGGCTATACCTGGAAACACCATATATTTT.

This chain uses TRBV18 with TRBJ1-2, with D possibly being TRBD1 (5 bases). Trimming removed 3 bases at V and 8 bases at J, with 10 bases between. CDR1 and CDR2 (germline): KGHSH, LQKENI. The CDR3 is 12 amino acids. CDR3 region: CASSPGEEGYTF. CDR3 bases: TGTGCCAGCTCACCGGGGGAGGAGGGCTACACCTTC.

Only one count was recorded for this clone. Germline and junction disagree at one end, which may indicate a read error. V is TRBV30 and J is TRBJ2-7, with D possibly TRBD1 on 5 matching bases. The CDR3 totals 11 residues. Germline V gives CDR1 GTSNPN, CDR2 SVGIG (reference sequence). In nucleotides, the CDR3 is TGTGCCTGGAGTGTAGACAGCTCATACGACTTC. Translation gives CAWSVDSSYDF.